The present T cell receptor beta chain was sequenced within a study of T cell repertoires in cytomegalovirus infection. Via MiXCR, TCRdb re-called the reads, giving one row per CDR3 protein. The sample holds approximately 300,000 distinct CDR3 sequences; around a quarter are singletons and the top ten take about an eighth. The CDR3 extends over 15 amino acids. The V and J ends lost 4 bases and 4 bases, in that order; junction bases with no gene match: 9. Germline CDR1 SGHVS, CDR2 FNYEAQ. Concerning this clonotype: Its matching antigen is unknown.

The gene calls are TRBV7-6 and TRBJ1-1; the match to TRBD1 covers 7 bases. The sequenced sample was cultured PBMCs, obtained from culture after CMV antigen stimulation. The clonotype comes from a human donor in good health (CMV status not recorded). Some clones in this sample may be carry-over from other donors' samples. CDR3 region: CASSSNRGLGTEAFF. For the CDR3, the DNA is TGTGCCAGCAGCTCCAACAGGGGCCTGGGCACTGAAGCTTTCTTT.